These 31 T cell receptor beta chains were all obtained from the same sample, sequenced in a study of CD8+CD57+ T cells in acquired aplastic anemia. Only patients with CD8+CD57+ cell expansion on flow cytometry were chosen for sequencing. Researchers used genomic DNA as the template to profile TCR beta VDJ and CDR3. In TCRdb, the reads were re-called with MiXCR into one record per CDR3 protein. The repertoire holds some 180,000 distinct CDR3 sequences, with around 63% as singletons. Sequenced sample: sorted CD4+, CD8+, or CD8+CD57+ T cells (not recorded which) from PBMCs. The receptors here all came from a human donor with aplastic anemia.

This rearrangement joins TRBV7-3 to TRBJ1-2, with a weak D call TRBD1 (6 bases). CDR3 size: 16 residues. CDR1 and CDR2 (germline): SGHTA, FQGTGA. V lost 0 bases and J 7 bases, leaving 18 bases between the germline ends. The chain's CDR3 is CASSLTRDTQGPGYTF. CDR3 coding DNA: TGTGCCAGCAGCTTAACGCGGGACACCCAAGGGCCTGGCTACACCTTC.

This clonotype was seen repeatedly, ten times or more. This chain connects TRBV5-1 to TRBJ1-1, with TRBD1 matching 7 bases. The germline V gene encodes CDR1 SGHRS and CDR2 YFSETQ. The length of the CDR3 is 13 residues. The junction had 4 bases not matched to a gene; V was cut back by 4 bases and J by 4 bases. This CDR3 is CASSLNRGTEAFF. The CDR3, as DNA: TGCGCCAGCAGCCTAAACAGGGGCACTGAAGCTTTCTTT.

The rearrangement uses TRBV20-1 and TRBJ2-7; tentative D call: TRBD1 (6 bases). The CDR3 is 13 amino acids. The V gene lost 6 bases and the J gene lost 5 bases, with 17 bases spanning the gap. Germline lookup yields CDR1 DFQATT and CDR2 SNEGSKA (reference sequence). The chain's CDR3 is CSAQETGPNEQYF. In DNA form, the CDR3 reads TGCAGTGCCCAGGAAACAGGGCCCAACGAGCAGTACTTC.

In its sample, this clonotype was seen many times. V and J are TRBV5-5 and TRBJ1-5; perhaps TRBD1 as D (5 bases). This CDR3 spans 15 amino acids. Per the germline V gene, CDR1 is SGHKS and CDR2 is YYEKEE (reference sequence). The V gene lost 1 base and the J gene lost 3 bases, with 11 bases spanning the gap. The CDR3 protein is CASSLNRRDNQPQHF. In nucleotides, the CDR3 is TGTGCCAGCAGCTTGAACAGGCGGGACAATCAGCCCCAGCATTTT.

The chain employs TRBV25-1 and TRBJ2-7, with TRBD2 identical over 8 bases. V shed 4 bases and J 5 bases; nucleotides not matched to a gene: 13. Germline V gives CDR1 MGHDK, CDR2 SYGVNS. The CDR3 consists of 16 residues. The CDR3 spells CASSALTSDLNHEQYF. CDR3 nucleotide sequence: TGTGCCAGCAGTGCACTGACTAGCGACCTCAACCACGAGCAGTACTTC.

The rearrangement joins TRBV24-1 to TRBJ2-1, with 7 positions matching TRBD1. From germline, CDR1 is KGHDR and CDR2 SFDVKD. The CDR3 loop spans 15 amino acids. With V trimmed by 1 base and J by 7 bases, 6 bases remained unmatched. DNA for the CDR3: TGTGCCACCAGTGATTTTAGGGGGCCGGGTAATGAGCAGTTCTTC. Protein product: CATSDFRGPGNEQFF.

The chain links TRBV28 to TRBJ2-7; no clear D gene. The CDR3 length is 16 residues. Trimming pared 6 bases from V and 2 bases from J, leaving 20 bases between. CDR1 and CDR2 (germline): MDHEN, SYDVKM. CDR3 protein: CASSRPGDLGAYEQYF. The CDR3 bases are TGTGCCAGCAGCAGACCCGGCGATCTTGGGGCCTACGAGCAGTACTTC.

As for this clonotype: It is likely a read error, because the conserved phenylalanine at the end of the CDR3 is missing. The V gene is TRBV15, the J gene TRBJ1-5; TRBD1 agrees at 12 bases. Germline V gene sequence: CDR1 LNHNV, CDR2 YYDKDF (reference sequence). With 0 bases clipped from V and 11 bases from J, the junction kept 17 bases outside the gene matches. CDR3 length: 19 amino acids. Here the CDR3 DNA reads TGTGCCACCAGCAGAGATTCTTTGGGACAGGGGGCGAAGGCCCAGTCCCAGCATGTT. This codes for CATSRDSLGQGAKAQSQHV.

The chain recombines TRBV5-4 with TRBJ1-2; D gene uncertain. The CDR3 runs to 11 residues. Germline CDR1 reads SGHNT; CDR2 reads YYREEE (reference sequence). Trimming left V 4 bases short and J 7 bases short, with 8 bases between. CDR3 DNA sequence: TGTGCCAGCAGCGAGAGTTCTGGCTACACCTTC. Its translation is CASSESSGYTF.

The chain couples TRBV19 to TRBJ2-5, with TRBD2 matching over 9 bases. The trim removed 5 bases at V and 3 bases at J, leaving 7 bases unmatched. This CDR3 contains 15 residues. Germline V gene sequence: CDR1 LNHDA, CDR2 SQIVND (reference sequence). The CDR3 DNA is TGTGCCAGTAGTGGTATGGCTAGCGGGGAAGAGACCCAGTACTTC. Translation: CASSGMASGEETQYF.

The rearrangement uses TRBV29-1 and TRBJ2-7; TRBD1 matches at 7 bases. V lost 5 bases, J lost 3 bases, and 7 bases stayed unmatched. The CDR3 has 13 residues. CDR1 and CDR2 from the germline V gene are SQVTM and ANQGSEA. Here the CDR3 reads CSVRTGPNYEQYF. DNA of the CDR3: TGCAGCGTTCGGACAGGACCAAACTACGAGCAGTACTTC.

This clonotype was counted only a few times. J is TRBJ2-3 and V is TRBV7-2, with 7 bases lining up with TRBD2. The V and J ends lost 1 base and 2 bases, in that order; junction bases with no gene match: 9. Germline V gene data show CDR1 as SGHTA and CDR2 as FQGNSA. This CDR3 comprises 17 residues. The CDR3 DNA follows: TGTGCCAGCAGCTTAGGTAGTGCGGGGGTCTCCACAGATACGCAGTATTTT. This encodes CASSLGSAGVSTDTQYF.

The V call is TRBV7-2, the J call TRBJ2-7, with TRBD2 matching 8 bases. This CDR3 has 15 amino acids. From germline, CDR1 is SGHTA and CDR2 FQGNSA. V lost 1 base and J lost 3; bases outside the gene matches: 5. The CDR3 loop is CASSLVGGGGYEQYF. DNA of the CDR3: TGTGCCAGCAGCTTAGTCGGGGGGGGAGGCTACGAGCAGTACTTC. Looking up the rest from reference TRBV7-2 and TRBJ2-7 gives the full variable domain: GAGVSQSPSNKVTEKGKDVELRCDPISGHTALYWYRQSLGQGLEFLIYFQGNSAPDKSGLPSDRFSAERTGGSVSTLTIQRTQQEDSAVYLCASSLVGGGGYEQYFGPGTRLTVT.

This clonotype has more than one count but fewer than ten. This may stem from a read error, because a much larger clone lies one nucleotide away. J is TRBJ1-2 and V is TRBV6-5; D unclear. The CDR3 sequence is 15 residues long. Germline CDR1 reads MNHEY; CDR2 reads SVGAGI. The CDR3 sequence: CASSYSTTANYVYTF. In DNA, the CDR3 is TGTGCCAGCAGTTACTCGACAACAGCTAACTATGTCTACACCTTC.

The CDR3 DNA sequence: TGCGCCAGCAGCTTGGACGGTTCCACCGGGGAGCTGTTTTTT. Its protein product is CASSLDGSTGELFF. The rearrangement links TRBV5-1 to TRBJ2-2; D is unclear. This CDR3 has 14 residues. Germline values: CDR1 SGHRS, CDR2 YFSETQ. Trimming shortened V by 0 bases and J by 4 bases, and 7 bases separated the two germline ends.

This clonotype was recorded at least ten times. This sequence joins TRBV7-8 and TRBJ1-2; a weak D match, TRBD1 (6 bases). Trimming cost V 1 base and J 5 bases, with 11 bases left between them. Germline CDR1 SGHVS, CDR2 FQNEAQ. The CDR3 spans 14 residues. The CDR3 nucleotides read TGTGCCAGCAGCTTAGGTGTGAGGGGGTATGGCTACACCTTC. This translates into CASSLGVRGYGYTF. The full variable domain, with the rest looked up from reference TRBV7-8 and TRBJ1-2, is GAGVSQSPRYKVAKRGQDVALRCDPISGHVSLFWYQQALGQGPEFLTYFQNEAQLDKSGLPSDRFFAERPEGSVSTLKIQRTQQEDSAVYLCASSLGVRGYGYTFGSGTRLTVV.

On this clonotype itself: This may arise from a read error, as a much more abundant clone is one base away. The chain couples TRBV7-9 to TRBJ2-7, with no clear D. The CDR3 spans 15 residues. Germline loops: CDR1 SEHNR, CDR2 FQNEAQ (reference sequence). In DNA form, the CDR3 reads TGTGCCAGCAGCTTAGGACACACACTAACCTACGAGCGGTACTTC. Its protein product is CASSLGHTLTYERYF.

The rearrangement joins TRBV7-9 to TRBJ2-3, with D uncertain. This CDR3 is built from 14 residues. The V end lost 0 bases, the J end lost 5 bases, and 9 bases lay between the germline ends. In germline, CDR1 is SEHNR, CDR2 FQNEAQ (reference sequence). The DNA of the CDR3 is TGTGCCAGCAGCTTAGCAACCCGCGGAGATACGCAGTATTTT. As protein: CASSLATRGDTQYF.

This clonotype came up many times. The rearrangement joins TRBV4-1 to TRBJ2-7; maybe TRBD1 (6 bases). Trimming left V 3 bases short and J 0 bases short, with 9 bases between. Germline V gene data show CDR1 as MGHRA and CDR2 as YSYEKL. This CDR3 contains 14 residues. CDR3 DNA sequence: TGCGCCAGCAGCCAGGGGGCGAGCTCCTACGAGCAGTACTTC. As protein: CASSQGASSYEQYF.

On this clonotype: The conserved phenylalanine or tryptophan is not found at the CDR3 terminus, so this likely reflects a read error. The CDR3 loop is CATSIAVSTDTQYL. The CDR3 DNA sequence: TGTGCCACCAGCATCGCCGTGAGCACAGATACGCAGTATCTT. The chain links TRBV15 to TRBJ2-3; D not resolved. The germline V gene has CDR1 LNHNV and CDR2 YYDKDF (reference sequence). V was cut by 4 bases and J by 0 bases, with 8 bases left in between. The CDR3 is made up of 14 amino acids.

V gene TRBV12-3 or TRBV12-4 combines with J gene TRBJ1-1; maybe TRBD1 (5 bases). The CDR3 sequence is 14 residues long. Trimming took off 3 bases at V and 2 bases at J, with 10 bases between the two ends. Here the CDR3 reads CASSFTGANTEAFF. The CDR3 DNA is TGTGCCAGCAGTTTTACAGGAGCCAACACTGAAGCTTTCTTT.

The genes are TRBV24-1 and TRBJ1-2, with D hard to call. V was shortened by 3 bases and J by 0 bases, with 7 bases between the two germline ends. Germline loops: CDR1 KGHDR, CDR2 SFDVKD. The CDR3 extends over 14 amino acids. CDR3 loop: CATSDAATNYGYTF. The CDR3 coding sequence is TGTGCCACCAGTGATGCCGCCACTAACTATGGCTACACCTTC.

V is TRBV6-5 and J is TRBJ1-2; D ambiguous. Trimming removed 2 bases from V and 8 bases from J, with 6 bases in between. The CDR3 spans 11 residues. The germline gives CDR1 MNHEY, CDR2 SVGAGI. Here the CDR3 reads CASSYEGGYTF. CDR3 DNA: TGTGCCAGCAGTTACGAAGGGGGCTACACCTTC.

This CDR3 reads CASSPPGGSYEQYF. CDR3 sequence (DNA): TGTGCCAGCAGCCCTCCCGGCGGTTCCTACGAGCAGTACTTC. The chain is built from TRBV7-2 and TRBJ2-7; no definite D call. CDR1 is SGHTA and CDR2 is FQGNSA in the germline V gene. V dropped 5 bases and J dropped 1 base, with 12 bases sitting between them. The CDR3 is 14 amino acids.

The chain couples TRBV5-6 to TRBJ2-2; D might be TRBD1 (6 bases). Germline assignment: CDR1 SGHDT and CDR2 YYEEEE. The ends were cut back, 2 bases at V and 8 bases at J, with 13 bases in the middle. The CDR3 has 14 residues. In nucleotides, the CDR3 is TGTGCCAGCAGCTTCGGGTTGGGGGCAGGGGAGCTGTTTTTT. This codes for CASSFGLGAGELFF. Based on the CDR3 plus reference TRBV5-6 and TRBJ2-2, the full variable domain is DAGVTQSPTHLIKTRGQQVTLRCSPKSGHDTVSWYQQALGQGPQFIFQYYEEEERQRGNFPDRFSGHQFPNYSSELNVNALLLGDSALYLCASSFGLGAGELFFGEGSRLTVL.

This clonotype was detected a few times. The rearrangement uses TRBV25-1 and TRBJ1-5; D might be TRBD1 (6 bases). Trimming left V 5 bases short and J 5 bases short, with 13 bases between. The CDR3 is 14 amino acids. From germline, CDR1 is MGHDK and CDR2 SYGVNS. The CDR3 sequence: CASSQTGTHQPQHF. CDR3 nucleotide sequence: TGTGCCAGCAGTCAGACAGGAACTCATCAGCCCCAGCATTTT. Combining the CDR3 with reference TRBV25-1 and TRBJ1-5 gives the whole variable domain EADIYQTPRYLVIGTGKKITLECSQTMGHDKMYWYQQDPGMELHLIHYSYGVNSTEKGDLSSESTVSRIRTEHFPLTLESARPSHTSQYLCASSQTGTHQPQHFGDGTRLSIL.

This clonotype was detected many times. The chain employs TRBV7-9 and TRBJ2-7; D is undetermined. The CDR3 covers 14 residues. Germline CDR1 and CDR2: SEHNR and FQNEAQ (reference sequence). V gave up 4 bases and J gave up 6 bases, with 16 bases separating them. CDR3 coding DNA: TGTGCCAGCAGCTCCCAGCAGTTACTCTCCGAGCAGTACTTC. This codes for CASSSQQLLSEQYF. Complete variable domain (other parts from reference TRBV7-9 and TRBJ2-7): DTGVSQNPRHKITKRGQNVTFRCDPISEHNRLYWYRQTLGQGPEFLTYFQNEAQLEKSRLLSDRFSAERPKGSFSTLEIQRTEQGDSAMYLCASSSQQLLSEQYFGPGTRLTVT.

The chain couples TRBV29-1 to TRBJ2-1, with D unclear. Germline V CDR1 and CDR2: SQVTM, ANQGSEA. V gave up 4 bases and J gave up 3 bases, with 7 bases separating them. CDR3 size: 12 residues. Written as DNA, the CDR3 is TGCAGCGTTGTCCCCGGCTACAATGAGCAGTTCTTC. It yields the protein CSVVPGYNEQFF.

CDR3 DNA: TGCAGTGCTAGAAGTTGGGGACAGTACACCGGGGAGCTGTTTTTT. Translated: CSARSWGQYTGELFF. V gene TRBV20-1 combines with J gene TRBJ2-2; 7 bases map to TRBD1. CDR1 and CDR2 (germline): DFQATT, SNEGSKA (reference sequence). Trimming cost V 2 bases and J 3 bases; bases outside gene matches: 6. There are 15 residues in the CDR3.

The V and J genes are TRBV25-1 and TRBJ2-3; D is undetermined. V gave up 3 bases and J gave up 7 bases, with 11 bases separating them. Germline assignment: CDR1 MGHDK and CDR2 SYGVNS. The CDR3 runs 13 residues. Here the CDR3 reads CASSEGLGHTQYF. CDR3 in DNA: TGTGCCAGCAGTGAGGGCCTCGGACATACGCAGTATTTT.

The V and J genes are TRBV2 and TRBJ2-7; no clear D. The CDR3 is 12 residues long. The V gene's germline CDR1 is SNHLY and CDR2 FYNNEI. Trimming cost V 5 bases and J 3 bases, with 8 bases left between them. The DNA for the CDR3 is TGTGCCAGCAGTCGTACAAGCTACGAGCAGTACTTC. As protein: CASSRTSYEQYF.